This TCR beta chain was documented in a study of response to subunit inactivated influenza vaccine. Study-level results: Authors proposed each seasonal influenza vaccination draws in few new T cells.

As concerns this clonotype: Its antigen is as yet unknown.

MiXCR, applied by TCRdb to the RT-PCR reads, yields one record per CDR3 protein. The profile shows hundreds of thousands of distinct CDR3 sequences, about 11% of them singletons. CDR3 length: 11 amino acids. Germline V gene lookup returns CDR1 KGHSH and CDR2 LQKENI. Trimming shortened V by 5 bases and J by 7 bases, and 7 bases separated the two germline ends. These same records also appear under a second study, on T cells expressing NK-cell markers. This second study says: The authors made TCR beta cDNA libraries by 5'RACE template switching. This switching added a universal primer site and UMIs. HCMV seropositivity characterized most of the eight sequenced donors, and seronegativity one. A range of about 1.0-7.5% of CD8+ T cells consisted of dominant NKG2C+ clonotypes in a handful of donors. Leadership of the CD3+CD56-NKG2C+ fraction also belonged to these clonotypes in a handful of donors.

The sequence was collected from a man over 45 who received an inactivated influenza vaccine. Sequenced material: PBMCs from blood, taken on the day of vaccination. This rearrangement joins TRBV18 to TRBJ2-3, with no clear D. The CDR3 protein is CASSSRHTQYF. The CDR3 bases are TGTGCCAGCTCAAGTCGACATACGCAGTATTTT.